This TCR beta chain was recorded in a study of CXCR3-negative and CXCR3-positive naive CD8 T cells. Study-wide findings and caveats: TRBV-TRBJ usage was alike in naive CXCR3-negative and CXCR3-positive cells but differed in memory cells. Compared with CXCR3-negative naive cells, CXCR3-positive naive cells showed more hydrophobic TRB CDR3s.

The authors prepared UMI-labeled TRB cDNA libraries by 5' RACE. TCRdb re-analyzed the 5' RACE reads; it lists each CDR3 protein once, without DNA. This listing includes roughly 120,000 distinct CDR3 sequences. Worth noting for this clonotype: Its specificity is unknown.

CDR1 MNHEY and CDR2 SVGAGI come from the germline V gene. This CDR3 contains 14 residues. The clonotype was recovered from a human donor in good health. Some clones in this sample may be carry-over from other donors' samples. This chain uses TRBV6-5 with TRBJ2-6; as DNA is missing, the TRBD1 call by TCRdb cannot be tested. The sample consisted of naive CXCR3+ CD8+ T cells from blood. Subset reported: CD45RO-CCR7+CD27+CD95- naive CD8+ T cells expressing CXCR3 (TNR3+). The CDR3 loop reads CASRAGAGANVLTF.